This TCR beta chain was retrieved from a study of cytomegalovirus exposure and HLA in healthy donors. Measured with immunoSEQ multiplex PCR; TCRdb has only the in-frame clones, and not every one. The table has approximately 270,000 clones, about 90% seen once. The CDR3 runs 16 residues. The V end lost 0 bases, the J end lost 1 base, and 13 bases lay between the germline ends. The V gene's germline CDR1 is SGDLS and CDR2 YYNGEE. The specimen sequenced was PBMCs. The receptor's source is a man aged 18 to 30 in good health and CMV-seropositive. The chain couples TRBV9 to TRBJ1-1; the D gene is possibly TRBD1 (5 bases). The CDR3 sequence: CASSVARGRSNTEAFF. The CDR3 coding sequence is TGTGCCAGCAGCGTAGCCCGGGGACGGTCGAACACTGAAGCTTTCTTT.